This entry is about one TCR beta chain. What antigen it recognizes has not been identified. Base quality data are lacking; no much larger clone is found one base away. CD8 naive samples consisted of CD45RO-negative cells that were positively selected for CCR7, yielding a CD45RA+CCR7+ population without TemRA cells. The donors were healthy, HIV-negative adults with no recently reported acute infections or vaccinations. Only Caucasian adults living in Nashville, Tennessee, USA were represented among the donors. After blood collection by leukapheresis, PBMCs were isolated using Ficoll-Histopaque density gradient centrifugation and then cryopreserved in the vapor phase of liquid nitrogen. Analytical flow cytometry was used to check the purity and quantity of every magnetically sorted T cell population. Genomic DNA was isolated from each sorted fraction and quantified by UV absorbance on a Nanodrop 2000c.

The record originates from a study of shared clonotypes between healthy human individuals (dated by TCRdb to the early 2020s). Context from the whole study: The cohort included three men and two women between 18 and 49 years of age. The study deeply sequenced blood TCR repertoires of about 5 healthy adults to estimate repertoire size and the extent of clonotype sharing between individuals. Each donor's leukapheresis produced roughly between about 0.85 and 10 billion PBMCs. For each donor, CD4 naive and CD4 memory were each given three plates, CD8 naive was given two plates, and CD8 memory was given one plate. To increase sequencing depth and limit assay-specific biases, TCR repertoire library preparation and sequencing were carried out by different laboratories using diverse techniques.

The CDR1 and CDR2 encoded by the germline V gene (reference sequence) are MNHEY and SMNVEV. V gives up 7 bases and J gives up 1 base, and the segment between their germline ends measures 12 bases. The CDR3 holds 14 amino acids from the cysteine to the phenylalanine. Of all the DNA, just the CDR3 is kept, 42 bases in frame from base 1. What the research found in general, with its limitations: Because the study included a small number of donors, the genetic and exposure-history diversity represented was limited. Incomplete sequencing was indicated by rarefaction of sorted-subset datasets, despite the large sequencing depth. Based on pairwise subsampling, the degree of clonotype sharing among donors was expected to be affected by sequencing depth. Sampling was restricted to blood, and TCR repertoires in tissues likely differ from the TCR repertoires found in blood. Naive subsets generally had larger estimated clonotype richness than memory subsets. About 4.5% of naive CD4, around 4% of naive CD8, 2.3% of memory CD4, and around 0.42% of memory CD8 clonotypes were shared across a few donors. Compared with non-shared clonotypes, the clonotypes found in all four sorted-subset donors had higher generation probabilities.

Using the deep immunoSEQ assay, TCR CDR3 regions were amplified from genomic DNA by multiplex PCR. Genomic DNA extracted from each cell subset was distributed evenly over all wells of several immunoSEQ 96-well plates, and each plate served as one replicate. For sorted subsets, approximately 210 ng of genomic DNA, equivalent to some 33,000 T cell genomes, went into each replicate PCR. Purified libraries were measured with a Qubit 3.0 fluorometer, size-checked on a Bioanalyzer 2100, and measured again with the KAPA Library Quantification kit. Each immunoSEQ 96-well plate was sequenced on its own single-read 150-cycle Illumina NextSeq 550 flow cell. Regarding the original processing steps: Because the immunoSEQ output included only junctional sequences and no quality scores, the filtering could not be the same as the filtering used for full-length reads. To assign V/J genes and CDR3, sequences were annotated against IMGT germline references using PyIR, a Python wrapper for IgBLAST v1.9. Any read was removed if the V/J assignment was weak (E-value above 1e-6), the CDR3 was missing, or the read contained stop codons, out-of-frame junctions, or ambiguous translated residues. V3J clonotypes were defined by identical inferred V gene, J gene, and CDR3 amino acid sequence. The percentage overlap between two repertoires was calculated by dividing the number of shared unique clonotypes by the size of the smaller repertoire. RTK rarefaction, the Chao1 estimator, and Recon v2.1 estimates of unobserved clonotypes were used to assess repertoire richness. Generation probabilities for all TCRbeta clonotypes obtained by the gDNA method from a handful of donors were computed using OLGA. This immuneACCESS table, as held by TCRdb, lists in-frame sequences with V and J called but not all clones. Of the missing ones, under half trace to an unresolved V gene in checked studies; the others have no known cause. V and J calls and clone size come straight from that table; D and trimming were deduced from the DNA. In all, the sample holds about 750,000 clones, and 80% to 95% of those were seen once. The top ten clones comprise 20% to 30% of the sample.

This receptor was identified in a man aged 25 to 45 in good health. The chain links TRBV27 with TRBJ2-3, with a tentative D gene TRBD1 over 5 matching bases. The sequencing sample was made of naive CD8+ T cells sorted from blood. The sample's cell subset or site label is to be understood as: CD45RA+CCR7+. The CDR3 sequence is CASIGLGGTDTQYF. In nucleotides, the sequence is TGTGCCAGCATAGGGTTAGGGGGCACAGATACGCAGTATTTT.